This paragraph reports one TCR beta chain. Antigen specificity is unknown. The data are from a study of response to subunit inactivated influenza vaccine. Broader study findings: Authors proposed each seasonal influenza vaccination draws in few new T cells.

MiXCR, run by TCRdb on the RT-PCR reads, gives a single entry per CDR3 protein. In the table there are about 570,000 distinct CDR3 sequences, 11% of which are singletons. The CDR3 spans 14 residues. V was trimmed by 2 bases and J by 5 bases, leaving 13 bases between them. CDR1 is MNHEY and CDR2 is SVGAGI in the germline V gene. Separately, the same data were catalogued under a study of T cells expressing NK-cell markers. Per that paper: A 5'RACE template switching approach incorporating UMIs was used to make TCR beta cDNA. Sorted CD3+CD56+NKG2C+, CD3+CD56+NKG2C- and CD3+CD56-NKG2C+ T cells supplied TCR beta repertoires. The share of CD8+ T cells held by dominant NKG2C+ clonotypes was 1.0-7.0% in roughly 6 donors. Topping the CD3+CD56-NKG2C+ fraction as well were these clonotypes, in several donors.

The V gene is TRBV6-5, the J gene TRBJ2-7; D perhaps matches TRBD1 (5 bases). The clonotype comes from a man aged 50-60 years who received an inactivated influenza vaccine. The source material was PBMCs from blood, sampled on the day of vaccination. In DNA form, the CDR3 reads TGTGCCAGCAGTTACCAGGCAGGGTCCGACGAGCAGTACTTC. Amino acid sequence: CASSYQAGSDEQYF.